This entry lists 27 T cell receptor beta chains sequenced from one sample in a study of identical twins. Each CDR3 protein gets one entry after TCRdb re-called the 5' RACE reads with MiXCR. The repertoire holds roughly 690,000 distinct CDR3 sequences, about 20% seen once, with 4% to 5.5% in the top ten. These data are also associated with another study on T cells expressing NK-cell markers.

Sequencing was performed on PBMCs. Every receptor here comes from a woman in her late teens or twenties in good health.

The gene calls are TRBV9 and TRBJ2-2, with D perhaps TRBD2 (5 bases). This CDR3 region has 12 residues. V lost 6 bases and J 8 bases, leaving 11 bases between the germline ends. Per the germline V gene, CDR1 is SGDLS and CDR2 is YYNGEE. CDR3 bases: TGTGCCAGCACGGGAAGGTCGGGGGAGCTGTTTTTT. Its protein product is CASTGRSGELFF.

This clonotype was detected only a few times. The gene calls are TRBV4-3 and TRBJ2-1, with 9 bases identical to TRBD2. This CDR3 spans 16 amino acids. V lost 4 bases and J lost 8; bases outside the gene matches: 12. Per germline, CDR1 LGHNA and CDR2 YSLEER. CDR3 nucleotide sequence: TGCGCCAGCAGCCCAGGGGAAATAGCGGGAGTACATGAGCAGTTCTTC. Residues: CASSPGEIAGVHEQFF.

This clonotype was seen only a few times. The chain uses TRBV6-1 and TRBJ2-1; the D call may be TRBD1 or TRBD2 (5 bases each). CDR1 is MNHNS and CDR2 is SASEGT in the germline V gene. V lost 7 bases and J lost 7, with 14 bases in between. The CDR3 has 13 amino acids. This chain's CDR3 is CASKSGLANEQFF. The CDR3, as DNA: TGTGCCAGCAAATCGGGGCTAGCTAATGAGCAGTTCTTC.

The chain combines TRBV5-1 with TRBJ2-3; TRBD1 might be the D (7 bases). This CDR3 has 14 amino acids. From germline, CDR1 is SGHRS and CDR2 YFSETQ. Trimming took 2 bases from V and 5 from J, leaving 12 bases between them. CDR3 DNA sequence: TGCGCCAGCAGCTTACTTCAGGGGGGAGATACGCAGTATTTT. Amino acid sequence: CASSLLQGGDTQYF. The full variable domain, with the rest looked up from reference TRBV5-1 and TRBJ2-3, is KAGVTQTPRYLIKTRGQQVTLSCSPISGHRSVSWYQQTPGQGLQFLFEYFSETQRNKGNFPGRFSGRQFSNSRSEMNVSTLELGDSALYLCASSLLQGGDTQYFGPGTRLTVL.

This clonotype has at least ten counts. The rearrangement uses TRBV7-9 and TRBJ2-1; no clear D gene. CDR1 and CDR2 from the germline V gene are SEHNR and FQNEAQ (reference sequence). This CDR3 spans 13 amino acids. V lost 8 bases and J 0 bases, leaving 8 bases between the germline ends. The CDR3 DNA reads as TGTGCCAGCGTGGCGAGCTCCTACAATGAGCAGTTCTTC. It translates to CASVASSYNEQFF.

This clonotype has ten or more counts. The chain recombines TRBV7-2 with TRBJ2-3, with 7 bases lining up with TRBD2. Trimming took 3 bases from V and 5 from J; bases not matched to a gene: 11. Per germline, CDR1 SGHTA and CDR2 FQGNSA. The CDR3 spans 16 residues. The CDR3 loop reads CASSFGGGPSGDTQYF. CDR3 coding DNA: TGTGCCAGCAGCTTCGGGGGAGGGCCCTCGGGAGATACGCAGTATTTT.

This rearrangement joins TRBV9 to TRBJ2-6; 7 positions match TRBD2. Germline V CDR1 and CDR2: SGDLS, YYNGEE. The CDR3 runs to 16 residues. The trim removed 0 bases at V and 2 bases at J, leaving 2 bases unmatched. The CDR3 DNA sequence: TGTGCCAGCAGCGTAGTGGGGGGGGCTGGGGCCAACGTCCTGACTTTC. This encodes CASSVVGGAGANVLTF.

The rearrangement links TRBV7-2 to TRBJ2-7, with D possibly TRBD1 on 5 matching bases. V gave up 5 bases and J gave up 9 bases, with 20 bases separating them. CDR1 and CDR2 (germline): SGHTA, FQGNSA. The CDR3 is 14 amino acids. For the CDR3, the DNA is TGTGCCAGCAGCAACCAGGGTGGGTACGAGCGGCAGTACTTC. It codes for CASSNQGGYERQYF.

This clonotype was seen ten or more times. This chain links TRBV25-1 with TRBJ1-2; D may be TRBD1 (5 bases). The CDR3 length is 12 residues. Deletions cut 5 bases from V and 4 bases from J, with 8 bases between. Germline V gives CDR1 MGHDK, CDR2 SYGVNS. The CDR3 spells CASSSGLYGYTF. CDR3 DNA: TGTGCCAGCAGTTCGGGACTCTATGGCTACACCTTC.

This clonotype was picked up many times. The chain has TRBV29-1 and TRBJ2-7; a possible D gene is TRBD2 (5 bases). V gave up 2 bases and J gave up 7 bases, with 9 bases separating them. Germline CDR1 reads SQVTM; CDR2 reads ANQGSEA. The length of the CDR3 is 11 residues. This CDR3 is CSVETRREQYF. The CDR3 nucleotides read TGCAGCGTTGAAACCAGGAGGGAGCAGTACTTC.

The V and J genes are TRBV11-2 and TRBJ2-4; 8 bases line up with TRBD2. Losses at the gene ends were 4 bases for V and 7 bases for J; bases not matched to a gene: 9. Germline loops: CDR1 SGHAT, CDR2 FQNNGV. The CDR3 contains 15 residues. This CDR3 reads CASSSGRGVRNIQYF. CDR3 sequence (DNA): TGTGCCAGCAGCTCGGGGCGGGGGGTCCGGAACATTCAGTACTTC. Based on the CDR3 plus reference TRBV11-2 and TRBJ2-4, the full variable domain is EAGVAQSPRYKIIEKRQSVAFWCNPISGHATLYWYQQILGQGPKLLIQFQNNGVVDDSQLPKDRFSAERLKGVDSTLKIQPAKLEDSAVYLCASSSGRGVRNIQYFGAGTRLSVL.

V gene TRBV20-1 combines with J gene TRBJ2-2; D remains unclear. This CDR3 is 13 amino acids long. Germline loops: CDR1 DFQATT, CDR2 SNEGSKA (reference sequence). V lost 6 bases, J lost 1 base, and 9 bases lay in between. The CDR3 sequence is CSATTRNTGELFF. CDR3 nucleotide sequence: TGCAGTGCAACGACCAGGAACACCGGGGAGCTGTTTTTT.

This sequence joins TRBV20-1 and TRBJ2-7, with 8 nucleotides matching TRBD2. Per germline, CDR1 DFQATT and CDR2 SNEGSKA (reference sequence). The CDR3 has 14 residues. V shed 0 bases and J 2 bases; nucleotides not matched to a gene: 3. CDR3 sequence: CSARDRRGAYEQYF. CDR3 nucleotide sequence: TGCAGTGCTAGAGATAGGCGGGGGGCCTACGAGCAGTACTTC.

This clonotype showed up many times. V is TRBV12-3 or TRBV12-4 and J is TRBJ2-5; D ambiguous. V dropped 5 bases and J dropped 5 bases, with 12 bases sitting between them. CDR3 length: 13 amino acids. CDR3 residues: CASSLDLEETQYF. CDR3 nucleotides: TGTGCCAGCAGTCTCGACCTGGAGGAGACCCAGTACTTC.

As to this clonotype: A much larger clone sits a single nucleotide away, making a read error possible. The V and J genes are TRBV9 and TRBJ2-3, with D hard to call. The CDR3 is 13 residues long. CDR1 SGDLS and CDR2 YYNGEE come from the germline V gene. As DNA, the CDR3 is TGTGCCGGCAGTGGACGGTACACAGATACGCAGTATTTT. Amino acid sequence: CAGSGRYTDTQYF.

This clonotype was recorded a few times. The chain combines TRBV25-1 with TRBJ2-1; TRBD2 might be the D (5 bases). From germline, CDR1 is MGHDK and CDR2 SYGVNS. The CDR3 covers 18 residues. The germline V and J ends were trimmed by 2 bases and 0 bases, with 17 bases remaining between them. In nucleotides, the CDR3 is TGTGCCAGCAGTGAACACGAGCGGTGGGAGAGCTCCTACAATGAGCAGTTCTTC. Its protein is CASSEHERWESSYNEQFF.

This sequence joins TRBV20-1 and TRBJ2-7; D is unclear. V was cut by 7 bases and J by 2 bases, with 9 bases left in between. CDR3 length: 11 residues. The germline CDR1 and CDR2 sequences are DFQATT and SNEGSKA (reference sequence). The CDR3 nucleotides read TGCAGTGTTGCACACGCCTACGAGCAGTACTTC. This codes for CSVAHAYEQYF.

This clonotype showed up many times. The chain employs TRBV12-3 or TRBV12-4 and TRBJ1-6, with D possibly being TRBD1 (6 bases). Trimming took off 3 bases at V and 7 bases at J, with 16 bases between the two ends. The CDR3 totals 16 residues. The CDR3 DNA sequence: TGTGCCAGCAGTTTTAGTGTGGGGCAGGGGAATTCACCCCTCCACTTT. It encodes CASSFSVGQGNSPLHF.

This clonotype was recorded a few times. The chain uses TRBV5-1 and TRBJ2-7, with 13 bases fitting TRBD2. V was pared by 2 bases and J by 5 bases, with 10 bases of the junction left unmatched. This CDR3 has 17 amino acids. The germline CDR1 and CDR2 sequences are SGHRS and YFSETQ. This CDR3 is CASSFGLAGDKTDEQYF. The CDR3 DNA is TGCGCCAGCAGCTTCGGACTAGCGGGGGACAAAACCGACGAGCAGTACTTC.

A few counts support this clonotype. V and J are TRBV4-3 and TRBJ2-1, with 8 nucleotides matching TRBD2. CDR3 length: 17 amino acids. The ends lost 4 bases at V and 0 bases at J; junction bases unmatched: 8. CDR1 and CDR2 (germline): LGHNA, YSLEER. CDR3: CASSRGGRAPSYNEQFF. Here the CDR3 DNA reads TGCGCCAGCAGCCGCGGGGGGCGGGCCCCCTCCTACAATGAGCAGTTCTTC.

This chain connects TRBV9 to TRBJ2-1, with 10 nucleotides matching TRBD1. This CDR3 is 15 amino acids long. Germline loops: CDR1 SGDLS, CDR2 YYNGEE. V lost 5 bases, J lost 3 bases, and 5 bases stayed unmatched. The CDR3 nucleotides are TGTGCCAGCAGACCCGGGACAGGGGTCTACAATGAGCAGTTCTTC. It translates to CASRPGTGVYNEQFF.

CDR3 region: CASSPARLGTDTQYF. DNA of the CDR3: TGTGCCAGCAGCCCCGCCAGACTAGGCACAGATACGCAGTATTTT. This chain joins TRBV5-8 and TRBJ2-3; D might be TRBD2 (6 bases). Between the trimmed V and J ends, which lost 4 bases and 1 base, there was a span of 13 bases. The CDR3 runs to 15 residues. Per germline, CDR1 SGHTS and CDR2 YDEGEE.

This clonotype turned up a few times. The V and J genes are TRBV20-1 and TRBJ2-2, with 9 positions matching TRBD2. The J segment lost 1 base and the V segment lost 6 bases, leaving 6 bases of the junction unmatched. CDR3 length: 15 amino acids. Germline V gene data show CDR1 as DFQATT and CDR2 as SNEGSKA (reference sequence). CDR3 in DNA: TGCAGTGCCCGACGGACTAGCGAGAACACCGGGGAGCTGTTTTTT. Its translation: CSARRTSENTGELFF.

In its sample, this clonotype was seen a few times. The CDR3 coding sequence is TGTGCCAGCAGCCCGCCAGGGGCAGAGGACACTGAAGCTTTCTTT. It yields the protein CASSPPGAEDTEAFF. V usage is TRBV7-9 and J usage is TRBJ1-1, with D perhaps TRBD1 (6 bases). The CDR3 runs 15 residues. Germline values: CDR1 SEHNR, CDR2 FQNEAQ (reference sequence). V was pared by 5 bases and J by 3 bases, with 16 bases between.

The chain combines TRBV29-1 with TRBJ1-4; 7 positions match TRBD1. The length of the CDR3 is 13 residues. Germline V gene sequence: CDR1 SQVTM, CDR2 ANQGSEA. Here the CDR3 DNA reads TGCGCGACAGGGAGGGGCGTAGAAGAAAAACTGTTTTTT. Its protein product is CATGRGVEEKLFF.

This chain uses TRBV5-6 with TRBJ2-1, with D possibly being TRBD2 (5 bases). Trimming shortened V by 3 bases and J by 6 bases, and 7 bases separated the two germline ends. CDR3 size: 12 residues. The germline V gene encodes CDR1 SGHDT and CDR2 YYEEEE. CDR3 sequence: CASSSTINEQFF. The CDR3 DNA reads TGTGCCAGCAGCTCGACTATCAATGAGCAGTTCTTC. The whole variable domain, remainder taken from reference TRBV5-6 and TRBJ2-1, is DAGVTQSPTHLIKTRGQQVTLRCSPKSGHDTVSWYQQALGQGPQFIFQYYEEEERQRGNFPDRFSGHQFPNYSSELNVNALLLGDSALYLCASSSTINEQFFGPGTRLTVL.

This clonotype was found many times. The chain combines TRBV12-3 or TRBV12-4 with TRBJ2-1, with D possibly being TRBD1 (6 bases). Trimming took 7 bases from V and 6 from J, leaving 13 bases between them. The CDR3 runs 13 residues. The CDR3 is CASNTGSGNEQFF. CDR3 coding DNA: TGTGCCAGCAATACAGGGTCGGGCAATGAGCAGTTCTTC.